These 32 T cell receptor beta chains originate from one sample sequenced in a study of control samples from healthy donors and cancer patients. Libraries were prepared by immunoSEQ multiplex PCR; TCRdb keeps only in-frame clonotypes and omits some of them. This table has over 100,000 clones, 90% appearing once. The specimen was blood. The receptors were sampled from a human donor in good health. The donor label of this sample is uncertain.

The CDR3 loop is CASSAQGRNQPQHF. The CDR3 nucleotides read TGTGCCAGCAGTGCACAGGGGAGGAATCAGCCCCAGCATTTT. V and J are TRBV27 and TRBJ1-5, with 7 bases aligning to TRBD1. Per germline, CDR1 MNHEY and CDR2 SMNVEV (reference sequence). The trim removed 5 bases at V and 4 bases at J, leaving 5 bases unmatched. This CDR3 comprises 14 residues.

The chain carries TRBV25-1 and TRBJ2-7; a possible D gene is TRBD1 (5 bases). The CDR3 spans 14 residues. The germline V and J ends were trimmed by 7 bases and 5 bases, with 18 bases remaining between them. Germline-derived CDR1 and CDR2 are MGHDK and SYGVNS. The CDR3 loop reads CASNSGRALDEQYF. The CDR3 DNA is TGTGCCAGCAATTCGGGCAGGGCCTTAGACGAGCAGTACTTC.

The chain couples TRBV7-9 to TRBJ2-1; no clear D gene. The CDR3 has 15 residues. V lost 1 base and J lost 6, with 13 bases in between. The germline V gene has CDR1 SEHNR and CDR2 FQNEAQ (reference sequence). The CDR3 sequence: CASSLVLGRANEQFF. The DNA for the CDR3 is TGTGCCAGCAGCTTAGTTCTGGGCCGGGCCAATGAGCAGTTCTTC.

V and J are TRBV9 and TRBJ2-6; D is unresolved. V lost 2 bases and J 0 bases, leaving 9 bases between the germline ends. Germline CDR1 is SGDLS and CDR2 is YYNGEE. The CDR3 runs 16 residues. The CDR3 DNA reads as TGTGCCAGCAGCGTCGCTGGTCGCTCTGGGGCCAACGTCCTGACTTTC. Encoded protein: CASSVAGRSGANVLTF.

This chain connects TRBV5-1 to TRBJ1-1; tentative D call: TRBD1 (5 bases). The CDR3 is 15 residues long. The V and J ends lost 4 bases and 1 base respectively, with 14 bases between them. The V gene's germline CDR1 is SGHRS and CDR2 YFSETQ. As DNA, the CDR3 is TGCGCCAGCAGCGCCAGAAGGGGCGAGAACACTGAAGCTTTCTTT. Amino acids: CASSARRGENTEAFF.

The chain combines TRBV6-5 with TRBJ2-1; D is uncertain. CDR3 length: 11 amino acids. Germline CDR1 is MNHEY and CDR2 is SVGAGI. Trimming took off 6 bases at V and 5 bases at J, with 5 bases between the two ends. The CDR3 protein is CASRRNNEQFF. In nucleotides, the CDR3 is TGTGCCAGCAGACGGAACAATGAGCAGTTCTTC.

The CDR3 loop reads CASSTGTGAGELFF. The CDR3 coding sequence is TGTGCCAGTAGTACTGGGACAGGGGCCGGGGAGCTGTTTTTT. The V and J genes are TRBV19 and TRBJ2-2; 10 bases align to TRBD1. Germline CDR1 LNHDA, CDR2 SQIVND (reference sequence). V gave up 4 bases and J gave up 6 bases; unmatched junction bases: 2. The CDR3 spans 14 residues.

V and J are TRBV5-4 and TRBJ1-4; D is undetermined. This CDR3 is 13 amino acids long. Germline loops: CDR1 SGHNT, CDR2 YYREEE (reference sequence). V was cut by 0 bases and J by 5 bases, with 5 bases left in between. CDR3 bases: TGTGCCAGCAGCTTGGGGACGAATGAAAAACTGTTTTTT. As protein: CASSLGTNEKLFF.

The genes are TRBV19 and TRBJ1-2, with a weak D call TRBD1 (5 bases). The ends were cut back, 7 bases at V and 0 bases at J, with 15 bases in the middle. The germline V gene encodes CDR1 LNHDA and CDR2 SQIVND (reference sequence). The CDR3 length is 15 residues. CDR3 residues: CASNPDVTANYGYTF. In DNA form, the CDR3 reads TGTGCCAGTAACCCCGACGTGACAGCTAACTATGGCTACACCTTC.

J is TRBJ1-2 and V is TRBV30; no definite D call. The CDR3 runs to 14 residues. Germline loops: CDR1 GTSNPN, CDR2 SVGIG (reference sequence). The V end lost 2 bases, the J end lost 1 base, and 11 bases lay between the germline ends. CDR3 DNA: TGTGCCTGGAGTCCACCCCATTTTAACTATGGCTACACCTTC. It codes for CAWSPPHFNYGYTF. The full variable domain, in which reference TRBV30 and TRBJ1-2 provide the parts outside the CDR3, is SQTIHQWPATLVQPVGSPLSLECTVEGTSNPNLYWYRQAAGRGLQLLFYSVGIGQISSEVPQNLSASRPQDRQFILSSKKLLLSDSGFYLCAWSPPHFNYGYTFGSGTRLTVV.

This chain uses TRBV10-3 with TRBJ1-5; D gene uncertain. The germline V gene has CDR1 ENHRY and CDR2 SYGVKD. V was shortened by 8 bases and J by 5 bases, with 10 bases between the two germline ends. This CDR3 has 12 amino acids. CDR3 nucleotide sequence: TGTGCCATCCAGCAAGAGGATCAGCCCCAGCATTTT. Protein product: CAIQQEDQPQHF.

A few counts support this clone. The chain carries TRBV13 and TRBJ1-1; 9 bases match TRBD1. This CDR3 is built from 16 residues. CDR1 and CDR2 (germline): PRHDT, FYEKMQ (reference sequence). With 2 bases clipped from V and 6 bases from J, the junction kept 10 bases outside the gene matches. In nucleotides, the CDR3 is TGTGCCAGCAGCTTAAGGACAGGGGAAACGGGGGCTGAAGCTTTCTTT. Protein: CASSLRTGETGAEAFF.

The genes are TRBV21-1 and TRBJ2-7. TRBV21-1 is listed as a pseudogene. This CDR3 spans 10 amino acids. CDR3 residues: CASRKYEQYF. CDR3 bases: TGTGCCAGCCGAAAATACGAGCAGTACTTC.

J is TRBJ1-3 and V is TRBV11-2, with TRBD1 as a possible D gene (6 bases). Trimming stripped 5 bases from V and 2 bases from J, with 16 bases between. CDR3 length: 16 residues. Germline V gives CDR1 SGHAT, CDR2 FQNNGV. In nucleotides, the CDR3 is TGTGCCAGCAGCCCATACAGGGATTCAGCTGGAAACACCATATATTTT. It yields the protein CASSPYRDSAGNTIYF.

The chain couples TRBV30 to TRBJ2-5; 10 nucleotides align to TRBD2. The junction had 19 bases not matched to a gene; V was cut back by 7 bases and J by 2 bases. This CDR3 region has 18 residues. Germline-derived CDR1 and CDR2 are GTSNPN and SVGIG (reference sequence). The CDR3 reads CASALTAGLAVTQETQYF. DNA of the CDR3: TGTGCCTCGGCCCTTACAGCAGGACTAGCGGTTACTCAAGAGACCCAGTACTTC. Full variable domain (missing parts from reference TRBV30 and TRBJ2-5): SQTIHQWPATLVQPVGSPLSLECTVEGTSNPNLYWYRQAAGRGLQLLFYSVGIGQISSEVPQNLSASRPQDRQFILSSKKLLLSDSGFYLCASALTAGLAVTQETQYFGPGTRLLVL.

The rearrangement joins TRBV5-1 to TRBJ2-1; 8 nucleotides align to TRBD1. With V trimmed by 3 bases and J by 8 bases, 7 bases remained unmatched. This CDR3 comprises 14 residues. Germline V gene data show CDR1 as SGHRS and CDR2 as YFSETQ. CDR3 sequence (DNA): TGCGCCAGCAGCTACCCGACAGGGGACGATGAGCAGTTCTTC. Amino acid sequence: CASSYPTGDDEQFF.

Comments on this clone: A junction boundary mismatches the germline segment, possibly from a read error. The chain has TRBV19 and TRBJ1-2; D is possibly TRBD1 (6 bases). CDR3 size: 14 residues. CDR1 is LNHDA, CDR2 SQIVND, per germline (reference sequence). In nucleotides, the CDR3 is TGTGCCAGTAGTCAAGACCGAATGACAGGACAACCAAACTTC. Translating it yields CASSQDRMTGQPNF.

The genes are TRBV6-1 and TRBJ2-2, with 8 nucleotides matching TRBD2. V was clipped by 4 bases and J by 6 bases; unmatched bases: 10. The germline V gene encodes CDR1 MNHNS and CDR2 SASEGT. The CDR3 loop spans 16 amino acids. The CDR3: CASSARLAGKAGELFF. CDR3 coding DNA: TGTGCCAGCAGTGCTCGGTTAGCGGGGAAAGCCGGGGAGCTGTTTTTT.

The sample holds one count of this clone. The limits of the CDR3 on the DNA are not certain, so only TCRdb's listed CDR3 is given. The chain employs TRBV21-1 and TRBJ2-7; the table names TRBD2, a call not compared with the DNA. TRBV21-1 is flagged as a pseudogene. Ends included, the CDR3 has 15 residues. CDR3 in amino acids: CASSKFGGGINEQYF.

The chain employs TRBV19 and TRBJ2-5; D remains ambiguous. CDR1 and CDR2 (germline): LNHDA, SQIVND (reference sequence). This CDR3 is 13 amino acids long. V lost 5 bases and J lost 2, with 9 bases in between. CDR3 residues: CASSGLDQETQYF. The CDR3, as DNA: TGTGCCAGTAGTGGGTTAGATCAAGAGACCCAGTACTTC.

V is TRBV19 and J is TRBJ1-5; 8 bases match TRBD1. Germline CDR1 and CDR2: LNHDA and SQIVND (reference sequence). V shed 5 bases and J 3 bases; nucleotides not matched to a gene: 6. The CDR3 spans 15 residues. Here the CDR3 reads CASSWTGQPNQPQHF. CDR3 sequence (DNA): TGTGCCAGTAGTTGGACAGGGCAACCCAATCAGCCCCAGCATTTT.

In its sample, this clone was seen once. The J gene is TRBJ1-6, the V gene TRBV18; D might be TRBD1 (5 bases). The CDR3 loop spans 15 amino acids. The V and J ends lost 3 bases and 7 bases respectively, with 13 bases between them. Germline CDR1 KGHSH, CDR2 LQKENI. CDR3 nucleotide sequence: TGTGCCAGCTCACCCCTGACAGCAGCGAATTCACCCCTCCACTTT. Its protein product is CASSPLTAANSPLHF.

The chain combines TRBV3-1 (or the pseudogene TRBV3-2) with TRBJ1-2, with D possibly TRBD1 on 6 matching bases. The CDR3 spans 15 residues. The germline CDR1 and CDR2 sequences are LGHDT and YNNKEL (reference sequence). V was cut by 3 bases and J by 8 bases, with 19 bases left in between. CDR3 nucleotide sequence: TGTGCCAGCAGCCAGAGCGGGACACCCAAGGGCGGCTACACCTTC. Translated, it gives CASSQSGTPKGGYTF.

The rearrangement joins TRBV2 to TRBJ1-4; TRBD1 is a possible D gene (5 bases). Germline V gene data show CDR1 as SNHLY and CDR2 as FYNNEI. Trimming shortened V by 10 bases and J by 4 bases, and 16 bases separated the two germline ends. The CDR3 is made up of 14 amino acids. In DNA, the CDR3 is TGTGCCACCCAGGGAGGGCTGGGTAATGAAAAACTGTTTTTT. The encoded protein is CATQGGLGNEKLFF.

The genes are TRBV4-1 and TRBJ1-2; D is uncertain. The V end was cut by 5 bases, the J end by 4 bases, with 11 bases between. The CDR3 has 13 residues. The germline V gene encodes CDR1 MGHRA and CDR2 YSYEKL. The CDR3 DNA reads as TGCGCCAGCAGCGAAAGGTCCCTCTATGGCTACACCTTC. Its protein product is CASSERSLYGYTF.

The chain couples TRBV6-6 to TRBJ2-5; no clear D. From germline, CDR1 is MNHNY and CDR2 SVGAGI (reference sequence). Deletions cut 2 bases from V and 5 bases from J, with 15 bases between. The CDR3 covers 15 residues. Written as DNA, the CDR3 is TGTGCCAGCAGTTACCAAAGCGAGGTTGTTGAGACCCAGTACTTC. This encodes CASSYQSEVVETQYF.

A note on this clone: The same CDR3 also results from other DNA sequences found in this sample. The V gene is TRBV18, the J gene TRBJ1-1; D is unresolved. This CDR3 has 13 residues. Germline V gene sequence: CDR1 KGHSH, CDR2 LQKENI. The V end was cut by 1 base, the J end by 4 bases, with 7 bases between. CDR3 amino acids: CASSPQGGTEAFF. The CDR3 DNA is TGTGCCAGCTCACCACAGGGTGGCACTGAAGCTTTCTTT.

This clone has more than one count but fewer than ten. The chain recombines TRBV19 with TRBJ2-2; D tentatively fits TRBD1 or TRBD2 (5 bases each). Trimming pared 5 bases from V and 1 base from J, leaving 8 bases between. There are 14 residues in the CDR3. Germline V gene sequence: CDR1 LNHDA, CDR2 SQIVND (reference sequence). CDR3 nucleotides: TGTGCCAGTAGTCGGGACGGGAACACCGGGGAGCTGTTTTTT. Translating it yields CASSRDGNTGELFF.

In this sample, this clone turned up once. The rearrangement joins TRBV6-5 to TRBJ2-5; D remains ambiguous. The V gene's germline CDR1 is MNHEY and CDR2 SVGAGI. This CDR3 region has 13 residues. Trimming removed 7 bases from V and 2 bases from J, with 11 bases in between. Here the CDR3 reads CASNSRQQETQYF. The CDR3 DNA reads as TGTGCCAGCAACTCGAGGCAACAAGAGACCCAGTACTTC.

The chain carries TRBV18 and TRBJ1-2; tentative D call: TRBD1 (5 bases). V shed 1 base and J shed 7 bases, with 16 bases lying between them. CDR1 is KGHSH, CDR2 LQKENI, per germline. The CDR3 spans 15 residues. CDR3 amino acids: CASSPLQAGQRGYTF. The CDR3 region has the DNA TGTGCCAGCTCACCACTTCAGGCAGGGCAGCGTGGCTACACCTTC. Complete variable domain (other parts from reference TRBV18 and TRBJ1-2): NAGVMQNPRHLVRRRGQEARLRCSPMKGHSHVYWYRQLPEEGLKFMVYLQKENIIDESGMPKERFSAEFPKEGPSILRIQQVVRGDSAAYFCASSPLQAGQRGYTFGSGTRLTVV.

The V call is TRBV6-5, the J call TRBJ2-5; 9 bases are shared with TRBD1. Germline V gene lookup returns CDR1 MNHEY and CDR2 SVGAGI. Losses at the gene ends were 9 bases for V and 5 bases for J; bases not matched to a gene: 10. This CDR3 region has 14 residues. The CDR3 sequence is CASKEDRGDETQYF. In nucleotides, the CDR3 is TGTGCCAGTAAAGAGGACAGGGGTGACGAGACCCAGTACTTC.

The rearrangement links TRBV19 to TRBJ1-4; 9 bases agree with TRBD1. The CDR3 contains 15 residues. Germline CDR1 reads LNHDA; CDR2 reads SQIVND (reference sequence). Germline trimming cut 5 bases from V and 8 bases from J; bases unmatched to any gene: 9. CDR3 sequence: CASSQPGQGYEKLFF. In nucleotides, the CDR3 is TGTGCCAGTAGTCAACCGGGACAGGGCTACGAAAAACTGTTTTTT.